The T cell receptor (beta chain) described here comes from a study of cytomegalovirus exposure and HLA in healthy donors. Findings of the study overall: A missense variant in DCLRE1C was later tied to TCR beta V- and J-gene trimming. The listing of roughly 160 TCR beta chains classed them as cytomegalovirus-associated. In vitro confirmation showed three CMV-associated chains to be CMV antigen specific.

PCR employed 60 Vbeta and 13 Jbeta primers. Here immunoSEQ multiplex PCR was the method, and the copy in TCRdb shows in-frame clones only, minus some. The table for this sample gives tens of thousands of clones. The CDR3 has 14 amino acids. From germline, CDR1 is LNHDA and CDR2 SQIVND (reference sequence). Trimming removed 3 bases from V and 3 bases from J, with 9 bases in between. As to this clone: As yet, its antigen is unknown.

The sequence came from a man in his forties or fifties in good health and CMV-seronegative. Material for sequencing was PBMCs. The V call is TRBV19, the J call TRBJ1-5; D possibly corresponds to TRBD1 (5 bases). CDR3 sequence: CASSIQGTNQPQHF. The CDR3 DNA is TGTGCCAGTAGTATCCAGGGTACCAATCAGCCCCAGCATTTT.